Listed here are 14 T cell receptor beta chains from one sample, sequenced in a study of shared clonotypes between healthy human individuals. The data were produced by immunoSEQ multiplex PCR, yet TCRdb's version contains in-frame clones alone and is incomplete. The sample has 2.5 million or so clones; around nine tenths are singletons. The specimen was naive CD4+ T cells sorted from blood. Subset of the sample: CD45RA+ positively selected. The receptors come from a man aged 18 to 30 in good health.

The CDR3 sequence: CASFRGGRSYEQYF. CDR3 DNA: TGTGCCAGCTTCAGAGGGGGGAGGTCCTACGAGCAGTACTTC. The J gene is TRBJ2-7, the V gene TRBV6-6; D possibly matches TRBD1 or TRBD2 (6 bases each). V lost 8 bases to trimming and J lost 1 base, with 15 bases between them. CDR3 length equals 14 residues. CDR1 is MNHNY, CDR2 SVGAGI, per germline (reference sequence).

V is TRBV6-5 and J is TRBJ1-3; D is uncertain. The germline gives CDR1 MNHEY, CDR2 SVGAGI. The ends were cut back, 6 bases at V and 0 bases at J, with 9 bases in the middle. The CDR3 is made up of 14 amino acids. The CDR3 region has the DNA TGTGCCAGCAGCCCAAGCTTCTCTGGAAACACCATATATTTT. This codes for CASSPSFSGNTIYF.

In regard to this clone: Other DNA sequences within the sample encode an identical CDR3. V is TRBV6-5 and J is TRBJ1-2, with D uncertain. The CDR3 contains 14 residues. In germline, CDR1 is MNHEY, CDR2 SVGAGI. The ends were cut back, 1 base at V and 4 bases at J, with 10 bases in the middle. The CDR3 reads CASSYYREGYGYTF. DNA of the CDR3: TGTGCCAGCAGTTACTATAGAGAGGGCTATGGCTACACCTTC.

DNA of the CDR3: TGCGCCAGCAGCCAAGAACCGGGACAGGGTTATGGCTACACCTTC. Protein sequence: CASSQEPGQGYGYTF. V gene TRBV4-3 combines with J gene TRBJ1-2, with 9 bases fitting TRBD1. This CDR3 contains 15 residues. Germline CDR1 is LGHNA and CDR2 is YSLEER. Trimming took 0 bases from V and 5 from J; bases not matched to a gene: 4.

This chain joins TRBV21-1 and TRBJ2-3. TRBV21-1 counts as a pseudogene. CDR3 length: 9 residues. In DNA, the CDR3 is TGTGCCAGCAGCAAAACGCAGTATTTT. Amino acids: CASSKTQYF.

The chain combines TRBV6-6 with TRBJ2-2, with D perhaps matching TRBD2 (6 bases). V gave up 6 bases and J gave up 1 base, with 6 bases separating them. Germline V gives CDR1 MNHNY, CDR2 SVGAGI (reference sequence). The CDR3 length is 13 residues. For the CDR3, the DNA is TGTGCCAGCAGGGAGGGGAACACCGGGGAGCTGTTTTTT. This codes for CASREGNTGELFF.

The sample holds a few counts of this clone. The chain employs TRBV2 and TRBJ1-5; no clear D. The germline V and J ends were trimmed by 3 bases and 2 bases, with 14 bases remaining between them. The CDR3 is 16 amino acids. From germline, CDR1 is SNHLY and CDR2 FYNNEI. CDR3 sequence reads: CASSENPGLGNQPQHF. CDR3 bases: TGTGCCAGCAGTGAGAATCCGGGCCTCGGCAATCAGCCCCAGCATTTT.

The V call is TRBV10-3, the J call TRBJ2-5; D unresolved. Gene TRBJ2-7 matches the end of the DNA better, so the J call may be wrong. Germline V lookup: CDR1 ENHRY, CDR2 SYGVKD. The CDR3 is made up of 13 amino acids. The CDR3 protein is CAISDVSANEQYF. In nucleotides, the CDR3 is TGTGCCATCAGTGACGTCAGTGCCAACGAGCAGTACTTC.

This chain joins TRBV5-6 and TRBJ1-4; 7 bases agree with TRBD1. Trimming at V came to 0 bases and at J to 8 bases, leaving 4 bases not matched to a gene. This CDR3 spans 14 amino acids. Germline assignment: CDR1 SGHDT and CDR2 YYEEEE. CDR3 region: CASSLVQGEEKLFF. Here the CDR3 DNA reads TGTGCCAGCAGCTTGGTTCAGGGGGAGGAAAAACTGTTTTTT. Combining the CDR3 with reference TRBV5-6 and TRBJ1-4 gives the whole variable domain DAGVTQSPTHLIKTRGQQVTLRCSPKSGHDTVSWYQQALGQGPQFIFQYYEEEERQRGNFPDRFSGHQFPNYSSELNVNALLLGDSALYLCASSLVQGEEKLFFGSGTQLSVL.

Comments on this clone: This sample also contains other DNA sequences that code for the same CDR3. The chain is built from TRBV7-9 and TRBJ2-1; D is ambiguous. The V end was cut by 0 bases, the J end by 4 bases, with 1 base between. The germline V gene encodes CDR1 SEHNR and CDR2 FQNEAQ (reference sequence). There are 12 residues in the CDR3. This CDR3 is CASSLAYNEQFF. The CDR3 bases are TGTGCCAGCAGCTTAGCGTACAATGAGCAGTTCTTC.

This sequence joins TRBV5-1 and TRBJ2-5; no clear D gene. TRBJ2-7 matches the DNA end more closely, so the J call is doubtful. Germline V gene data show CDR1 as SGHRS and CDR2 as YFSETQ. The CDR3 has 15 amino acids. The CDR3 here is CASSLDSQPSYEQYF. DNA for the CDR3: TGCGCCAGCAGCTTGGACTCCCAACCCTCCTACGAGCAGTACTTC.

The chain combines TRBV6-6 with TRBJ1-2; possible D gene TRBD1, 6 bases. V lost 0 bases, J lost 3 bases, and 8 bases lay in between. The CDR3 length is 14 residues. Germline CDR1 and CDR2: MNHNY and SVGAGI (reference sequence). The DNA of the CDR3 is TGTGCCAGCAGTTACTCACGACAGGACTATGGCTACACCTTC. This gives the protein CASSYSRQDYGYTF.

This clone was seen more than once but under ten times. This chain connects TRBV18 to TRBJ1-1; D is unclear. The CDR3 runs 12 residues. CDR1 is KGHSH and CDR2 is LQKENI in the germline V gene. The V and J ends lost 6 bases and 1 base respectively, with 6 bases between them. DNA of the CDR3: TGTGCCAGCTCCCACCGGAACACTGAAGCTTTCTTT. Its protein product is CASSHRNTEAFF.

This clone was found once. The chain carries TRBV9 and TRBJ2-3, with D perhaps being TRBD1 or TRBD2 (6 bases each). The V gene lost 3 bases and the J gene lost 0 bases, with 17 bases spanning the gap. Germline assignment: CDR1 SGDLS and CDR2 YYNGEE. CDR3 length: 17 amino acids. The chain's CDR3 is CASSAGDWRASTDTQYF. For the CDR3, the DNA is TGTGCCAGCAGCGCAGGGGACTGGCGGGCTAGCACAGATACGCAGTATTTT.